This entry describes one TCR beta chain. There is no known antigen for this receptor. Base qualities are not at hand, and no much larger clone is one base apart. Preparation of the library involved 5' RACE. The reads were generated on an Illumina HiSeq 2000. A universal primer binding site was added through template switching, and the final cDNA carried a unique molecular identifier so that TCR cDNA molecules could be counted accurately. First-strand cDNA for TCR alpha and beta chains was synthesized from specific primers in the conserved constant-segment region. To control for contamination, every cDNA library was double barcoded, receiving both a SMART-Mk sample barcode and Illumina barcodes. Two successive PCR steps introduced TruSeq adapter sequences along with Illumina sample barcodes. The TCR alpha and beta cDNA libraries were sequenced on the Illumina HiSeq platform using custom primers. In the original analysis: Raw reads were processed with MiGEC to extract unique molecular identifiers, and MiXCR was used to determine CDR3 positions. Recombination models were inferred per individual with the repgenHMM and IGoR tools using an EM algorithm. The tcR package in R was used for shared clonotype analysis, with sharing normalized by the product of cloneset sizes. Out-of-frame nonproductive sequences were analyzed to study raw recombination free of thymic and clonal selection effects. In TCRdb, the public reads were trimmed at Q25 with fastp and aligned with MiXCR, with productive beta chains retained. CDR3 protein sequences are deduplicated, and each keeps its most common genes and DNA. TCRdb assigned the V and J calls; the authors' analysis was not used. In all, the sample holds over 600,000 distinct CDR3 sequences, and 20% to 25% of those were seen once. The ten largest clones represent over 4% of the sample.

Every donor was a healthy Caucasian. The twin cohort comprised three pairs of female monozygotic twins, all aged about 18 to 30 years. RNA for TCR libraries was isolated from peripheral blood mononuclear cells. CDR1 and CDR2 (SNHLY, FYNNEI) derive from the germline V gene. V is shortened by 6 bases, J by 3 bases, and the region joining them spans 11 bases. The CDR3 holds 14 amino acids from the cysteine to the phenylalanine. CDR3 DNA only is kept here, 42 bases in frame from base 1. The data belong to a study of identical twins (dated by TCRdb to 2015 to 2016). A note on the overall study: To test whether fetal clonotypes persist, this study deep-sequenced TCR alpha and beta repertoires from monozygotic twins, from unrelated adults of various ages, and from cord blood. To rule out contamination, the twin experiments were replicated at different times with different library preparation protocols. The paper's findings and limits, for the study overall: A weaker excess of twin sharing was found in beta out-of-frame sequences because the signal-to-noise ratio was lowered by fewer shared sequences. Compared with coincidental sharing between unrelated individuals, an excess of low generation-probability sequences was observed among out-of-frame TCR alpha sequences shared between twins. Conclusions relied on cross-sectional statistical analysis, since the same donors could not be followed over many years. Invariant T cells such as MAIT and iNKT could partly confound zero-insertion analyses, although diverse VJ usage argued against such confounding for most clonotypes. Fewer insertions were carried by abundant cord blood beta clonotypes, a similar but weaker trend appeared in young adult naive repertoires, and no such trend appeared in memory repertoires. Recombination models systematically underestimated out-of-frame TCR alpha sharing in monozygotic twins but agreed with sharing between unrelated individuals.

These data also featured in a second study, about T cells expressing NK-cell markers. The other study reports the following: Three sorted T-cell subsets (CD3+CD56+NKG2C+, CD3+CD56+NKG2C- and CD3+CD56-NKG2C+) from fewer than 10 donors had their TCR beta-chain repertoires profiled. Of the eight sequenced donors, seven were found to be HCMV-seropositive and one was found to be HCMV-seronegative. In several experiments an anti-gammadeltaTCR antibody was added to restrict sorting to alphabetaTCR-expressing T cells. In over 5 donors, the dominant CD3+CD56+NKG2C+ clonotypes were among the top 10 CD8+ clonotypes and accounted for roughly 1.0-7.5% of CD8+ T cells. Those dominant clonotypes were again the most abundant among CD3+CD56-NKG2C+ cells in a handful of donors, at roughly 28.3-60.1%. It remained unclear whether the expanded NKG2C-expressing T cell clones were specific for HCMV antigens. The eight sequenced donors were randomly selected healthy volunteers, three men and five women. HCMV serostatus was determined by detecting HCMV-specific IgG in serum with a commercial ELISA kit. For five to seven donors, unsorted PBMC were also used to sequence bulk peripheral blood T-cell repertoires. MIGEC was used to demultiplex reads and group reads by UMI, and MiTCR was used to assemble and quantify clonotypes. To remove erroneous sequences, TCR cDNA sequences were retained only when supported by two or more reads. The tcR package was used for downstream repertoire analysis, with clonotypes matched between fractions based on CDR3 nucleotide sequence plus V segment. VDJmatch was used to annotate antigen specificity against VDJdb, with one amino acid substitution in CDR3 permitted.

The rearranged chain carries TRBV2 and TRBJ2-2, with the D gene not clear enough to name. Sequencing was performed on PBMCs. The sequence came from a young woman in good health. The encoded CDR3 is CASRLELDTGELFF. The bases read TGTGCCAGCAGGCTGGAACTTGACACCGGGGAGCTGTTTTTT.